In its sample, the clone carrying this T cell receptor beta chain was seen a few times. The antigen is unknown. This sample was taken from a study of beta chain features in type 1 diabetes. The authors reverse transcribed all of the isolated RNA, so sequencing captured expressed TCRB transcripts. About 3.6 million reads per sample on average were obtained from naive, central memory and regulatory T cell samples. The repertoire was sequenced with immunoSEQ multiplex PCR; TCRdb's copy has only in-frame clones and lacks some. The sample consists of roughly 610,000 clones, about a sixth of them appearing once. The V gene's germline CDR1 is MNHEY and CDR2 SVGAGI. The V and J ends lost 6 bases and 4 bases, in that order; junction bases with no gene match: 3. The CDR3 runs 14 residues. Study-wide results and limits: People with Type 1 diabetes carried modestly yet significantly shorter TCRB CDR3s in all four CD4+ subsets. There was no resolution here of whether HLA type influences TCRB rearrangement. Patients with type 1 diabetes carried fewer insertions and had more deletions at their VDJ junctions.

The clonotype comes from a young man in good health. The chain has TRBV6-5 and TRBJ2-3; 11 bases line up with TRBD2. The sequencing input was naive CD4+ T cells from blood. CDR3 loop: CASSTSGSSDTQYF. In DNA form, the CDR3 reads TGTGCCAGCAGCACTAGCGGGAGCTCAGATACGCAGTATTTT.